This is a list of T cell receptor beta chains from one sample in a study of blood T cell repertoires in COVID-19. Measured with immunoSEQ multiplex PCR; TCRdb has only the in-frame clones, and not every one. This sample carries 100,000 to 130,000 clones, 88% of them seen once, and the ten largest clones take 2.4%. Sequenced: peripheral blood. Receptors originate from a human donor in a cohort sampled during active COVID-19. The CDR3 runs from the conserved cysteine through the conserved F or W. A D gene is named only where the DNA matches it firmly. Clone size is given for some rows only: seen once, a few or many times, or a class if the clone is expanded.

once	-	TRBV6-1	TRBJ2-7	CASSEGARYEQYF	TGTGCCAGCAGTGAGGGGGCGCGCTACGAGCAGTACTTC
-	-	TRBV4-1	TRBJ1-1	CASSQDVAGAIRVFF	TGCGCCAGCAGCCAAGACGTGGCAGGGGCGATTAGAGTGTTCTTT
-	TRBD1	TRBV5-6	TRBJ2-7	CASSWDSGYEQYF	TGTGCCAGCAGCTGGGACAGCGGCTACGAGCAGTACTTC
once	-	TRBV21-1	TRBJ1-1	CASSKDGGDVMNTEAFF	TGTGCCAGCAGCAAAGACGGTGGTGATGTTATGAACACTGAAGCTTTCTTT
-	TRBD1	TRBV29-1	TRBJ1-1	CSGRTQGAGTEAFF	TGCAGCGGAAGAACACAGGGGGCTGGCACTGAAGCTTTCTTT
few	TRBD1	TRBV19	TRBJ2-5	CASSIGGTVQETQYF	TGTGCCAGTAGTATAGGAGGGACAGTCCAAGAGACCCAGTACTTC
-	-	TRBV3-1/TRBV3-2	TRBJ1-2	CASSQEQAYGYTF	TGTGCCAGCAGCCAAGAGCAGGCCTATGGCTACACCTTC
many	-	TRBV7-8	TRBJ2-7	CASSRTRDYEQYF	TGTGCCAGCAGCCGCACTAGGGACTACGAGCAGTACTTC
-	TRBD2	TRBV9	TRBJ2-2	CASSAGGDTGELFF	TGTGCCAGCAGCGCGGGAGGGGACACCGGGGAGCTGTTTTTT
-	-	TRBV9	TRBJ1-2	CASSVMDNSYGYTF	TGTGCCAGCAGCGTAATGGACAACTCATATGGCTACACCTTC
-	TRBD1	TRBV7-9	TRBJ2-5	CASSHYGQGSETQYF	TGTGCCAGCAGCCACTACGGACAGGGCAGTGAGACCCAGTACTTC
-	-	TRBV5-8	TRBJ1-4	CASSLGRSTNEKLFF	TGTGCCAGCAGCTTGGGGAGGTCAACTAATGAAAAACTGTTTTTT
-	-	TRBV11-2	TRBJ1-1	CASSSSLNTEAFF	TGTGCCAGCAGCTCCAGTCTGAACACTGAAGCTTTCTTT
-	-	TRBV5-5	TRBJ2-7	CASSLADFPYEQYF	TGTGCCAGCAGCTTGGCCGACTTCCCCTACGAGCAGTACTTC
-	TRBD2	TRBV7-3	TRBJ2-5	CASSLAGLQETQYF	TGTGCCAGTTCGCTAGCGGGTCTCCAAGAGACCCAGTACTTC
few	-	TRBV5-6	TRBJ1-2	CASSQEGLSNYGYTF	TGTGCCAGCAGCCAGGAAGGACTATCTAACTATGGCTACACCTTC
-	TRBD1	TRBV15	TRBJ2-1	CATSSRQGRAYEQFF	TGTGCCACCAGCAGCAGACAGGGGCGAGCGTATGAGCAGTTCTTC
-	-	TRBV5-1	TRBJ2-1	CASSFITVREQFF	TGCGCCAGCAGCTTCATAACGGTTAGAGAGCAGTTCTTC
-	-	TRBV6-6	TRBJ2-1	CASSPRPSASYNEQFF	TGTGCCAGCAGCCCCCGGCCCAGCGCCTCCTACAATGAGCAGTTCTTC
-	TRBD1	TRBV2	TRBJ2-5	CASGTVQETQYF	TGTGCCTCGGGGACAGTCCAAGAGACCCAGTACTTC
-	-	TRBV7-8	TRBJ2-7	CASSSRGQSYEQYF	TGTGCCAGCAGCTCGAGAGGGCAGTCCTACGAGCAGTACTTC
-	TRBD2	TRBV4-1	TRBJ2-1	CASRAGTRAWDEQFF	TGCGCCAGCAGAGCCGGGACTAGAGCTTGGGATGAGCAGTTCTTC
-	TRBD1	TRBV10-2	TRBJ1-1	CASSEVRGASEAFF	TGCGCCAGCAGTGAGGTCAGGGGGGCCAGTGAAGCTTTCTTT
-	TRBD2	TRBV11-2	TRBJ2-1	CASSLAVGTSLEQFF	TGTGCCAGCAGCTTAGCGGTCGGGACTAGCCTTGAGCAGTTCTTC